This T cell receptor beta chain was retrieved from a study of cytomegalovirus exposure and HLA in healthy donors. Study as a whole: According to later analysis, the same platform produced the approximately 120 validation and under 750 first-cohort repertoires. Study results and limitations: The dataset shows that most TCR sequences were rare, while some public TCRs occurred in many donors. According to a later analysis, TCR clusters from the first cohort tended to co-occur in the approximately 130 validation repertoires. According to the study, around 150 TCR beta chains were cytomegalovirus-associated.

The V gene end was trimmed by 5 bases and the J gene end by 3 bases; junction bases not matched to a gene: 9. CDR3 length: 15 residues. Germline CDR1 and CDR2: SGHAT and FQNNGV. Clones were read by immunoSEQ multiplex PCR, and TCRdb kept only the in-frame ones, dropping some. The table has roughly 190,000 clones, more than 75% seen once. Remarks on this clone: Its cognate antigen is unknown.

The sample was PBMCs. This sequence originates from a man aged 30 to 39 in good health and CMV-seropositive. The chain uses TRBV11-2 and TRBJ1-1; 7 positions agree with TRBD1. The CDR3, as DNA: TGTGCCAGCAGCCGGGACAGTCGCTTAGACACTGAAGCTTTCTTT. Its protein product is CASSRDSRLDTEAFF.